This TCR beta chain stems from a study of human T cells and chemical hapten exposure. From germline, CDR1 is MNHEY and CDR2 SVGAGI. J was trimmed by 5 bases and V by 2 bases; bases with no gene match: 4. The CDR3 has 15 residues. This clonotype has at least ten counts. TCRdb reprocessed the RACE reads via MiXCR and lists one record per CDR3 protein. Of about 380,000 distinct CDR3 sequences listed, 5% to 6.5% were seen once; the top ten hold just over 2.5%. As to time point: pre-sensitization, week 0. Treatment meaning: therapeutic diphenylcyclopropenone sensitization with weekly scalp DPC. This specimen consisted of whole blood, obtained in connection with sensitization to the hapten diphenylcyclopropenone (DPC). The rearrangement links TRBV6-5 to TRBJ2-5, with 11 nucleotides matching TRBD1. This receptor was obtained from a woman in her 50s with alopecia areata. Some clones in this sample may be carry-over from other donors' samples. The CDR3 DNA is TGTGCCAGCAGTTACGCCGGGACAGGGGGTGAGACCCAGTACTTC. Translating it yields CASSYAGTGGETQYF.